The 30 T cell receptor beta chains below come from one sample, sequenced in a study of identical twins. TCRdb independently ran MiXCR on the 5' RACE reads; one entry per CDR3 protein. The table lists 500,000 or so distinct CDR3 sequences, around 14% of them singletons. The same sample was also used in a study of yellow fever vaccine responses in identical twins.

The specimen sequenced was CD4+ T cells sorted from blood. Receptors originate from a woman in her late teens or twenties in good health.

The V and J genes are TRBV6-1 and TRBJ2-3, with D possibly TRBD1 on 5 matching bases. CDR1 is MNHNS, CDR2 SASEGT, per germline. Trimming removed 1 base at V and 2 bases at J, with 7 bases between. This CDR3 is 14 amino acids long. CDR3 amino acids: CASSEGRVTDTQYF. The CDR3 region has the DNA TGTGCCAGCAGTGAAGGCAGGGTCACAGATACGCAGTATTTT.

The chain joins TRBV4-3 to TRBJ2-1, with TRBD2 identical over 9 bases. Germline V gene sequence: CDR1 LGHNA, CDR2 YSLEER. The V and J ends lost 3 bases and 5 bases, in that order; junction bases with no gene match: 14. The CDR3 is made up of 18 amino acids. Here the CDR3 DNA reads TGCGCCAGCAGCCATCCACCCGGCGGTCTAGCGGGAAACAATGAGCAGTTCTTC. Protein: CASSHPPGGLAGNNEQFF.

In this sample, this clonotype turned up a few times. The CDR3 spells CAVGTGVSYEQYF. The CDR3 nucleotides read TGTGCCGTAGGGACAGGGGTTTCCTACGAGCAGTACTTC. The J gene is TRBJ2-7, the V gene TRBV10-3; 10 bases are a match to TRBD1. The junction had 5 bases not matched to a gene; V was cut back by 11 bases and J by 1 base. CDR3 length: 13 residues. The germline V gene encodes CDR1 ENHRY and CDR2 SYGVKD.

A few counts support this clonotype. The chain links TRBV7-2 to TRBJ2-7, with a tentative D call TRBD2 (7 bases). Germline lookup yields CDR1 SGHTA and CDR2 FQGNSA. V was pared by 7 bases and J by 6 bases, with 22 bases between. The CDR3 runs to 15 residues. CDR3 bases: TGTGCCAGCACTAACGGGGGGCTAGGCTCCGCCGAGCAGTACTTC. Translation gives CASTNGGLGSAEQYF.

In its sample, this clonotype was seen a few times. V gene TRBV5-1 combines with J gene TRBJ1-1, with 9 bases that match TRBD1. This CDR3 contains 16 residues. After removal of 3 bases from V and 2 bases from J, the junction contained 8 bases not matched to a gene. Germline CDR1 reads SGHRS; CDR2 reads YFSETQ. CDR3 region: CASSSGPDRGNTEAFF. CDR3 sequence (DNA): TGCGCCAGCAGCTCGGGGCCGGACAGGGGTAACACTGAAGCTTTCTTT.

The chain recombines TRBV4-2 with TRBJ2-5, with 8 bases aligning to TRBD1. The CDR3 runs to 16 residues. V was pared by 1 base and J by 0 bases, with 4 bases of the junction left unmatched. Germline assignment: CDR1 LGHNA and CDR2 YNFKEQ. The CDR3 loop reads CASSQGQGMYQETQYF. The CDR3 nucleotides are TGTGCCAGCAGCCAAGGACAGGGGATGTACCAAGAGACCCAGTACTTC.

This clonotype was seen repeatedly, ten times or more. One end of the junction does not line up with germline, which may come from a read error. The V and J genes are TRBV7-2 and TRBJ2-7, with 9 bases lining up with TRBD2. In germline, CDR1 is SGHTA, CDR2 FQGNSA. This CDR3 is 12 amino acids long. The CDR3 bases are TGTGCCAGCAGCTCTCCTGGACTAGCGCTAGACTTC. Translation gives CASSSPGLALDF.

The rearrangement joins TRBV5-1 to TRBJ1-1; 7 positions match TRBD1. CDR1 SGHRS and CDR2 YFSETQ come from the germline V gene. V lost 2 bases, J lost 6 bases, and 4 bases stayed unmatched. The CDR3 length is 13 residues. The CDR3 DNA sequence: TGCGCCAGCAGCTTCCAGGGGGTCGCTGAAGCTTTCTTT. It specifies CASSFQGVAEAFF. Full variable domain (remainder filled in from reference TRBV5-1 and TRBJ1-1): KAGVTQTPRYLIKTRGQQVTLSCSPISGHRSVSWYQQTPGQGLQFLFEYFSETQRNKGNFPGRFSGRQFSNSRSEMNVSTLELGDSALYLCASSFQGVAEAFFGQGTRLTVV.

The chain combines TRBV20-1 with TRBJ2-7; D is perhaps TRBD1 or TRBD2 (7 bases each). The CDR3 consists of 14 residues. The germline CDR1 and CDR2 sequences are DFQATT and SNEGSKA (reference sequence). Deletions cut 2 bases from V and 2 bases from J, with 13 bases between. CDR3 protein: CSARPPGGAYEQYF. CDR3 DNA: TGCAGTGCTAGACCCCCAGGGGGGGCCTACGAGCAGTACTTC.

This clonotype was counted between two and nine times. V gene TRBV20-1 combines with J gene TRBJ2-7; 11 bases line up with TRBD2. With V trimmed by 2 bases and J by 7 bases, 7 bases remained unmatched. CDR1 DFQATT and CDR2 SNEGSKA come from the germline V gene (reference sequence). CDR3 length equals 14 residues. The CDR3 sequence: CSARPSGGSREQYF. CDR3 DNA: TGCAGTGCTAGACCTAGCGGGGGGTCTCGTGAGCAGTACTTC.

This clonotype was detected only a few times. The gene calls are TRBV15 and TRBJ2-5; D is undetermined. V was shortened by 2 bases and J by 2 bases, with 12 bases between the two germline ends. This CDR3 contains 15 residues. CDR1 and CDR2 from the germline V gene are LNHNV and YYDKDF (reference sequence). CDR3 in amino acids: CATSRPPAVQETQYF. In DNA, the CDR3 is TGTGCCACCAGCAGACCTCCGGCAGTACAAGAGACCCAGTACTTC. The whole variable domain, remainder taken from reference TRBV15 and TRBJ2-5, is DAMVIQNPRYQVTQFGKPVTLSCSQTLNHNVMYWYQQKSSQAPKLLFHYYDKDFNNEADTPDNFQSRRPNTSFCFLDIRSPGLGDTAMYLCATSRPPAVQETQYFGPGTRLLVL.

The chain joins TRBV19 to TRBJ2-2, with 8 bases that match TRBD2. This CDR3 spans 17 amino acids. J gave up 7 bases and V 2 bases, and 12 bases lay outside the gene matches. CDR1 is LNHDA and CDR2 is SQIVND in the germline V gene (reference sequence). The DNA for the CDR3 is TGTGCCAGTAGTATATTTGTCATGGTAGCGGGGAGCGGGGAGCTGTTTTTT. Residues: CASSIFVMVAGSGELFF.

CDR3 in DNA: TGTGCTAGTGGTTTGGATCCCGGGACCACCGGGGAGCTGTTTTTT. It translates to CASGLDPGTTGELFF. This chain links TRBV12-5 with TRBJ2-2; D is tentatively TRBD1 or TRBD2 (5 bases each). The CDR3 totals 15 residues. Trimming stripped 1 base from V and 4 bases from J, with 10 bases between. Germline V gene sequence: CDR1 LGHNT, CDR2 FRNRAP.

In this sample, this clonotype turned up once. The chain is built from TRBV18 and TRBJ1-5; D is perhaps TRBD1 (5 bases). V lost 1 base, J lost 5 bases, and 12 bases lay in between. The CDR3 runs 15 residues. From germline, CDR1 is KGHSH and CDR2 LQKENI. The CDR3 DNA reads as TGTGCCAGCTCACCACAGGGGAGTTGGGATCAGCCCCAGCATTTT. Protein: CASSPQGSWDQPQHF.

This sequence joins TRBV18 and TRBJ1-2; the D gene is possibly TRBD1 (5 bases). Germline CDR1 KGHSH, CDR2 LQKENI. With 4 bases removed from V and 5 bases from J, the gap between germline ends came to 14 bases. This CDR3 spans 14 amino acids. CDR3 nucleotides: TGTGCCAGCTCACGGGACCTCGGCCAATATGGCTACACCTTC. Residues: CASSRDLGQYGYTF. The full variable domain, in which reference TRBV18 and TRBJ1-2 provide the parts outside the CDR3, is NAGVMQNPRHLVRRRGQEARLRCSPMKGHSHVYWYRQLPEEGLKFMVYLQKENIIDESGMPKERFSAEFPKEGPSILRIQQVVRGDSAAYFCASSRDLGQYGYTFGSGTRLTVV.

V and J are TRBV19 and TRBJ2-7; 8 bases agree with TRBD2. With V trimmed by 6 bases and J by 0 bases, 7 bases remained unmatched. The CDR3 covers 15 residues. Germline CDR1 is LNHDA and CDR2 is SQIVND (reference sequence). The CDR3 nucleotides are TGTGCCAGTAGGCGGAGCGGGAGTAGCTCCTACGAGCAGTACTTC. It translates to CASRRSGSSSYEQYF.

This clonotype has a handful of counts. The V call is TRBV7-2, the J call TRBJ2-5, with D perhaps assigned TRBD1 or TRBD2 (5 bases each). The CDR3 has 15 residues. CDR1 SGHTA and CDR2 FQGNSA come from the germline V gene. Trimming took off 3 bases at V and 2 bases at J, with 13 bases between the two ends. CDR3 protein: CASSFKQGGQETQYF. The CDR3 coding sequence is TGTGCCAGCAGCTTTAAGCAGGGCGGGCAAGAGACCCAGTACTTC.

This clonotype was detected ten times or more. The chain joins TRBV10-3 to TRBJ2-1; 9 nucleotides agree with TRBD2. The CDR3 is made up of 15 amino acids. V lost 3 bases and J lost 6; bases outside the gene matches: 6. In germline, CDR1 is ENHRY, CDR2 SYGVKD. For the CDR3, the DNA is TGTGCCATCAGTGATCCAGCGGGAGGACCCAATGAGCAGTTCTTC. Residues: CAISDPAGGPNEQFF.

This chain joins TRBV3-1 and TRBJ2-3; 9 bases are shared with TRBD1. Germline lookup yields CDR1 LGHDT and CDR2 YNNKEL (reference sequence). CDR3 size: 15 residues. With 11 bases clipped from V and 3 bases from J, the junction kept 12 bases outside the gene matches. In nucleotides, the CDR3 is TGTGCCTGCTGCCAAGTTGGGACAGGGACAGATACGCAGTATTTT. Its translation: CACCQVGTGTDTQYF.

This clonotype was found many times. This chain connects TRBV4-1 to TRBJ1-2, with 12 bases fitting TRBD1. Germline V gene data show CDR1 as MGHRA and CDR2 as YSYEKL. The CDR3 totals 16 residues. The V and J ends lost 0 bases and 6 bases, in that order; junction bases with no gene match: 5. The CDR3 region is CASSQDRDRGRDGYTF. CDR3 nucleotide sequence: TGCGCCAGCAGCCAAGATAGGGACAGGGGGCGCGATGGCTACACCTTC.

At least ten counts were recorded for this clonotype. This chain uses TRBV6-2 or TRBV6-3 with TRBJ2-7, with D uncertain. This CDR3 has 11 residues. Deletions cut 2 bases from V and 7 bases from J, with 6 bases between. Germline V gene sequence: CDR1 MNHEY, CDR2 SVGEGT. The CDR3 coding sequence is TGTGCCAGCAGTTACGTTGGGGAGCAGTACTTC. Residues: CASSYVGEQYF.

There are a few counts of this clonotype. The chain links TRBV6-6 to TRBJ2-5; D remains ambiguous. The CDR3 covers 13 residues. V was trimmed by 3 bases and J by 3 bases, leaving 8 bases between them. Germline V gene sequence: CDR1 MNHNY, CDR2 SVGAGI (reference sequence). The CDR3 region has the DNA TGTGCCAGCAGTTATTTGGCAGAAGAGACCCAGTACTTC. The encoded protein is CASSYLAEETQYF.

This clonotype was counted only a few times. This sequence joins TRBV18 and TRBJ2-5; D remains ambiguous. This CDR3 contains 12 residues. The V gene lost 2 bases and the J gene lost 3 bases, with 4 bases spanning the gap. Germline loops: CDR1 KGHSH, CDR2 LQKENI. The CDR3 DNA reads TGTGCCAGCTCACCAGCGAAAGAGACCCAGTACTTC. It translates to CASSPAKETQYF.

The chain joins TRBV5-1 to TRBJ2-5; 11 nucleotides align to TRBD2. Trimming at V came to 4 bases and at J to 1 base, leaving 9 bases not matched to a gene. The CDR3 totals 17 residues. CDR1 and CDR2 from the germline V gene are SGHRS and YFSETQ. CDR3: CASSPGLAGGGQETQYF. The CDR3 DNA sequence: TGCGCCAGCAGCCCTGGACTAGCGGGCGGCGGCCAAGAGACCCAGTACTTC.

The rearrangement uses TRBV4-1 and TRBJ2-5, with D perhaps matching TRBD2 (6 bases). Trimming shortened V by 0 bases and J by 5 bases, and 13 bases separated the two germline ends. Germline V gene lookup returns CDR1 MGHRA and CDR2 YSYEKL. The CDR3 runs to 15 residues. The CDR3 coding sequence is TGCGCCAGCAGCCAAGATCGGGGGAAGACGGAGACCCAGTACTTC. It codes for CASSQDRGKTETQYF.

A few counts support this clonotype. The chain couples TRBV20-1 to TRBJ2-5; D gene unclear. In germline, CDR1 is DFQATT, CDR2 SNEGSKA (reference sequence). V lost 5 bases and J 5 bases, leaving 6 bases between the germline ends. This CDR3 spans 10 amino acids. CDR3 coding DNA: TGCAGTGCTGTGGGGGAGACCCAGTACTTC. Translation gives CSAVGETQYF.

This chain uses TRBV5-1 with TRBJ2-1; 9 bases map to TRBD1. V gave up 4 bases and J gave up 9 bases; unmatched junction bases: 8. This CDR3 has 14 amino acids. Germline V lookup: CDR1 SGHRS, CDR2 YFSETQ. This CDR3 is CASSNGQGQGEQFF. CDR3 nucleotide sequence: TGCGCCAGCAGCAATGGACAGGGACAGGGTGAGCAGTTCTTC. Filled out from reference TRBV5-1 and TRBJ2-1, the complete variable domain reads KAGVTQTPRYLIKTRGQQVTLSCSPISGHRSVSWYQQTPGQGLQFLFEYFSETQRNKGNFPGRFSGRQFSNSRSEMNVSTLELGDSALYLCASSNGQGQGEQFFGPGTRLTVL.

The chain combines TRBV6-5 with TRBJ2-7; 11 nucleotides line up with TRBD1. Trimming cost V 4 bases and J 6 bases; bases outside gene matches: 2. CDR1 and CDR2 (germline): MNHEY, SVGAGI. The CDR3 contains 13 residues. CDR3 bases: TGTGCCAGCAGTTTGGGACAGGGGGTCGAGCAGTACTTC. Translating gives CASSLGQGVEQYF.

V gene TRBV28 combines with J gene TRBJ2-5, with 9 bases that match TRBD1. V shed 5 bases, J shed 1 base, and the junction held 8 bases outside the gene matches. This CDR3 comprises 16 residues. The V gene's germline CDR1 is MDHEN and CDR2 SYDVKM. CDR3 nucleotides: TGTGCCAGCAGTATCCTCGGGACAGGGATCCAAGAGACCCAGTACTTC. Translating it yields CASSILGTGIQETQYF.

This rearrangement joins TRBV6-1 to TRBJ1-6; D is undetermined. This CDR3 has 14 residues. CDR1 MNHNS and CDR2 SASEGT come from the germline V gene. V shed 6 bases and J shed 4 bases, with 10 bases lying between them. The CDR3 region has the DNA TGTGCCAGCAGAGAGGGCGGTTATAATTCACCCCTCCACTTT. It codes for CASREGGYNSPLHF.